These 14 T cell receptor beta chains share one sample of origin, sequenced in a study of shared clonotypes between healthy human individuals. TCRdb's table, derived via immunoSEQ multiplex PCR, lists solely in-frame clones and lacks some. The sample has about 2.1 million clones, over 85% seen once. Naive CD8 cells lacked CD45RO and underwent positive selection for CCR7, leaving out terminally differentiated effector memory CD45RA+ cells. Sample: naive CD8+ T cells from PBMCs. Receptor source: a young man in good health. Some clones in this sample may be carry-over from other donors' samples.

CDR3 region: CASSTPLIAGGPRDTGELFF. The CDR3 DNA reads TGTGCCAGCAGTACACCCCTTATAGCGGGAGGGCCAAGGGACACCGGGGAGCTGTTTTTT. V usage is TRBV28 and J usage is TRBJ2-2; TRBD2 matches 11 bases. Germline assignment: CDR1 MDHEN and CDR2 SYDVKM. The length of the CDR3 is 20 residues. V gave up 5 bases and J gave up 3 bases; unmatched junction bases: 17. The full variable domain, with the rest looked up from reference TRBV28 and TRBJ2-2, is DVKVTQSSRYLVKRTGEKVFLECVQDMDHENMFWYRQDPGLGLRLIYFSYDVKMKEKGDIPEGYSVSREKKERFSLILESASTNQTSMYLCASSTPLIAGGPRDTGELFFGEGSRLTVL.

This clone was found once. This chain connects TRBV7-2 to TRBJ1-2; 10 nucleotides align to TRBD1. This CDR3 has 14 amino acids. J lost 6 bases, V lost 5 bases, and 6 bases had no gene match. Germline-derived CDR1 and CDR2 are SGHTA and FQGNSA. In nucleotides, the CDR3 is TGTGCCAGCAGCCCGAGGGGACAGGGGAATGGCTACACCTTC. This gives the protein CASSPRGQGNGYTF.

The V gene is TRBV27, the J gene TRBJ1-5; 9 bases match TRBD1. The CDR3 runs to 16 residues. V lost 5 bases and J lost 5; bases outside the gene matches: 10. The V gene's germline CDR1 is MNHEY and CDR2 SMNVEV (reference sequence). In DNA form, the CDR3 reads TGTGCCAGCAGTGGCCGGGACAGGGTGGGTGATCAGCCCCAGCATTTT. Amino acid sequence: CASSGRDRVGDQPQHF.

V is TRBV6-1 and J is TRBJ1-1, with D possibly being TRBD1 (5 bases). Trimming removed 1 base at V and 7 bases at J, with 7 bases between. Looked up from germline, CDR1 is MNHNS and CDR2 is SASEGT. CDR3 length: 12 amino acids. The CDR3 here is CASSEGGLEAFF. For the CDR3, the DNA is TGTGCCAGCAGTGAAGGGGGCCTTGAAGCTTTCTTT.

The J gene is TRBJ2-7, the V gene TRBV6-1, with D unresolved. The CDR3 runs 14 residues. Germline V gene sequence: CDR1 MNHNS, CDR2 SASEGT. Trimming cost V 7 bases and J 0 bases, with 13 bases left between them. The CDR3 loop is CASKDPKSSYEQYF. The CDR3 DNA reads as TGTGCCAGCAAGGACCCGAAGAGCTCCTACGAGCAGTACTTC.

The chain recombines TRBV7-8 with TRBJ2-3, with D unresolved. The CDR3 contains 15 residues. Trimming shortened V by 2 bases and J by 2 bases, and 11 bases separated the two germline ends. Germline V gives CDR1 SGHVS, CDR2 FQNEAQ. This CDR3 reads CASSLPPRTTDTQYF. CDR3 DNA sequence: TGTGCCAGCAGCTTACCCCCCAGGACCACAGATACGCAGTATTTT.

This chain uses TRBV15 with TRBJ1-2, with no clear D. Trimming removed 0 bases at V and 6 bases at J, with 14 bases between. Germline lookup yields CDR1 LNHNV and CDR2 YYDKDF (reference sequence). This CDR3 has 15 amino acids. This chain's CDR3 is CATSRDYAGRDGYTF. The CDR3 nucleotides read TGTGCCACCAGCAGAGATTATGCAGGAAGGGATGGCTACACCTTC.

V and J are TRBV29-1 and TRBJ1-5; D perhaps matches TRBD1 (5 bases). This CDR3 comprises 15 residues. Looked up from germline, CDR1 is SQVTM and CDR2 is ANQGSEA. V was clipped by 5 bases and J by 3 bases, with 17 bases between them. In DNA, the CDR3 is TGCAGCGTTCCCCCCCCCAGGGAAAACAATCAGCCCCAGCATTTT. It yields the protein CSVPPPRENNQPQHF.

The CDR3 DNA reads TGTGCCAGCAGCCAAGGAGTCGGTGGTAGCTCCTACGAGCAGTACTTC. Its protein is CASSQGVGGSSYEQYF. V and J are TRBV4-2 and TRBJ2-7, with no clear D. This CDR3 contains 16 residues. Deletions cut 1 base from V and 0 bases from J, with 13 bases between. Germline values: CDR1 LGHNA, CDR2 YNFKEQ.

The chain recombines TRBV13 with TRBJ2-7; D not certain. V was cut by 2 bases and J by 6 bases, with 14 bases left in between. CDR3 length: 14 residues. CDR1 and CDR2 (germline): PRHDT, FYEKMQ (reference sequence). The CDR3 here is CASSLSLPKGEQYF. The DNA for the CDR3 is TGTGCCAGCAGCTTAAGCCTACCCAAGGGCGAGCAGTACTTC.

This CDR3 is CASSADDSFNQPQHF. In DNA, the CDR3 is TGTGCCAGCAGCGCCGATGACTCCTTCAATCAGCCCCAGCATTTT. The genes are TRBV9 and TRBJ1-5, with D unresolved. The CDR3 runs to 15 residues. V was shortened by 3 bases and J by 3 bases, with 13 bases between the two germline ends. The germline CDR1 and CDR2 sequences are SGDLS and YYNGEE.

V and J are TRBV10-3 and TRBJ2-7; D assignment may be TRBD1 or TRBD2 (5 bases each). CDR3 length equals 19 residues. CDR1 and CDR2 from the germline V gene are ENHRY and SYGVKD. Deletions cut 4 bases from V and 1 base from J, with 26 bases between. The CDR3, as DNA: TGTGCCATCAGTGTTTCGGTCCTGGCAGGGAGCCCCTTATCCTACGAGCAGTACTTC. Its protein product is CAISVSVLAGSPLSYEQYF.

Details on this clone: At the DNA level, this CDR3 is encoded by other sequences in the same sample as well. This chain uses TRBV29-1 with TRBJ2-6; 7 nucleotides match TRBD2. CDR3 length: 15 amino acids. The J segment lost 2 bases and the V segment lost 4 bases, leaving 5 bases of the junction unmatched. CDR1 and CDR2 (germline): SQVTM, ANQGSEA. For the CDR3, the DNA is TGCAGCGTTGTTGGGGGGGAGGCTGGGGCCAACGTCCTGACTTTC. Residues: CSVVGGEAGANVLTF.

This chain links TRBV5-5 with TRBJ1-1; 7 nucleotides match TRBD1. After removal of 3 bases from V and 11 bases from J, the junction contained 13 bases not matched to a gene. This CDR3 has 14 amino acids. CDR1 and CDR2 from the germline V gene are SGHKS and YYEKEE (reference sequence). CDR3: CASSSRDRREGAFF. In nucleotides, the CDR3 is TGTGCCAGCAGCTCCCGGGACAGACGTGAGGGCGCTTTCTTT.